The present T cell receptor (beta chain) was sequenced within a study of cytomegalovirus exposure and HLA in healthy donors. Study results and caveats: A missense variant in DCLRE1C was later tied to TCR beta V- and J-gene trimming. Links to common viral pathogens appeared, in a later analysis, for several of the most significant clusters. Upon later analysis, TCR association rates were observed to vary by HLA locus, being highest for DRB1 and lowest for HLA-C.

As regards this clone: Its antigen is still unknown.

CDR1 and CDR2 from the germline V gene are SGHRS and YFSETQ. The ends lost 5 bases at V and 0 bases at J; junction bases unmatched: 4. The CDR3 loop spans 15 amino acids. Vbeta (60) and Jbeta (13) primers were used in the PCR. TCRdb's copy holds only in-frame clones and misses some; the assay was immunoSEQ multiplex PCR. This sample contains under 90,000 clones. The chain combines TRBV5-1 with TRBJ2-2, with TRBD1 identical over 7 bases. The sequencing sample was made of PBMCs. The TCR was taken from a man aged 50 to 59 in good health and CMV-seropositive. The CDR3 is CASRSGQTNTGELFF. CDR3 in DNA: TGCGCCAGCAGATCGGGACAGACGAACACCGGGGAGCTGTTTTTT.